This TCR beta chain stems from a study of OX40 agonist ivuxolimab in advanced cancers. Study-level points and caveats: Antigen specificity remained undetermined for the expanded peripheral T cells.

Concerning this clone itself: The antigen remains undetermined.

Assay: immunoSEQ multiplex PCR; the TCRdb copy retains only in-frame clones and omits some. The table records over 45,000 clones, around 83% of them present only once. This specimen was CD4+ or CD8+ T cells sorted from blood, taken in a trial of the OX40 agonist ivuxolimab. The sequence came from an adult with an advanced solid tumor such as melanoma, head and neck, liver or kidney cancer.

DNA for the CDR3: TGTGCCAGCTCGCCTTCCGTTGGGGGGCGCAATCAGCCCCAGCATTTT. This gives the protein CASSPSVGGRNQPQHF. The chain joins TRBV18 to TRBJ1-5, with D tentatively TRBD1 (6 bases). Germline assignment: CDR1 KGHSH and CDR2 LQKENI. This CDR3 has 16 amino acids. The germline V and J ends were trimmed by 6 bases and 2 bases, with 17 bases remaining between them.